A selection of T cell receptor beta chains follows, all from one sample in a study of beta chain features in type 1 diabetes. Libraries were prepared by immunoSEQ multiplex PCR; TCRdb keeps only in-frame clonotypes and omits some of them. The data contain about 280,000 clones, 14% to 15% of them singletons. Input material: naive CD4+ T cells from blood. Receptor source: a man aged 18 to 29 with type 1 diabetes. CDR3s include the opening cysteine and the closing phenylalanine or tryptophan. D genes are given only for firm matches. Only some rows state a clone size, as once, few, many or a class for expanded clones.

. . TRBJ1-6 TRBV7-9 CASSFGGSPLHF TGTGCCAGCAGCTTTGGCGGTTCACCCCTCCACTTT
few . TRBJ2-3 TRBV19 CASSGSTEGTDTQYF TGTGCCAGTAGTGGATCGACAGAGGGCACAGATACGCAGTATTTT
. TRBD2 TRBJ2-3 TRBV14 CASSQASSGRPDTQYF TGTGCCAGCAGCCAAGCATCCAGCGGGAGGCCGGATACGCAGTATTTT
. . TRBJ2-1 TRBV4-3 CASSQDPIPSSYNEQFF TGCGCCAGCAGCCAAGATCCTATACCGAGCTCCTACAATGAGCAGTTCTTC
once . TRBJ1-1 TRBV18 CASSDGAPTTEAFF TGTGCCAGCTCAGATGGGGCACCGACCACTGAAGCTTTCTTT
. TRBD1 TRBJ2-7 TRBV28 CASSWGQGSYEQYF TGTGCCAGCAGCTGGGGACAGGGCTCCTACGAGCAGTACTTC
. TRBD1 TRBJ2-7 TRBV6-5 CASSYGQGAGEQYF TGTGCCAGCAGTTACGGACAGGGGGCTGGCGAGCAGTACTTC
few . TRBJ2-7 TRBV30 CAWSVSLVTYEQYF TGTGCCTGGAGTGTATCACTAGTGACCTACGAGCAGTACTTC
. . TRBJ2-7 TRBV18 CASSPTRVYEQYF TGTGCCAGCTCACCAACCAGGGTGTACGAGCAGTACTTC
. . TRBJ1-1 TRBV11-2 CASSLDSRPAGKAFF TGTGCCAGCAGCTTAGATAGCAGGCCGGCCGGGAAAGCTTTCTTT
few TRBD2 TRBJ2-7 TRBV27 CASSSLGTSGSHEQYF TGTGCCAGCAGTTCCCTAGGGACTAGCGGGAGTCACGAGCAGTACTTC
. . TRBJ1-4 TRBV2 CASSYRRQNPNEKLFF TGTGCCAGCAGTTACCGACGACAGAACCCTAATGAAAAACTGTTTTTT
once TRBD1 TRBJ1-1 TRBV13 CASSSGGEAFF TGTGCCAGCAGTTCAGGGGGTGAAGCTTTCTTT
. TRBD1 TRBJ2-3 TRBV19 CASSLRGQGADTQYF TGTGCCAGTAGCTTGAGGGGACAGGGGGCGGATACGCAGTATTTT
few . TRBJ1-1 TRBV2 CASVALGPGSDTEAFF TGTGCCAGCGTGGCCCTTGGGCCCGGGAGCGACACTGAAGCTTTCTTT
. TRBD1 TRBJ1-2 TRBV19 CASRRAGTGYGYTF TGTGCCAGTAGACGCGCGGGGACAGGTTATGGCTACACCTTC
few . TRBJ2-1 TRBV29-1 CSVGKGWVKPEQFF TGCAGCGTTGGAAAGGGGTGGGTCAAACCGGAGCAGTTCTTC
. . TRBJ2-3 TRBV7-2 CASSLSASMTDTQYF TGTGCCAGCAGCTTGAGTGCTAGCATGACAGATACGCAGTATTTT
. TRBD2 TRBJ2-1 TRBV5-1 CASSPGLAGVEQFF TGCGCCAGCAGCCCGGGACTAGCGGGAGTTGAGCAGTTCTTC
few TRBD1 TRBJ2-7 TRBV18 CASSPPSQGDGEQYF TGTGCCAGCTCACCACCGTCACAGGGGGATGGCGAGCAGTACTTC
few TRBD2 TRBJ2-7 TRBV18 CASSQGLAFSEQYF TGTGCCAGCTCCCAGGGACTAGCCTTTTCGGAACAGTACTTC
. . TRBJ2-1 TRBV7-9 CASSSTAWSSYNEQFF TGTGCCAGCAGCTCCACCGCTTGGAGCTCCTACAATGAGCAGTTCTTC
few TRBD2 TRBJ2-2 TRBV30 CAWSLAGGTGELFF TGTGCCTGGAGTCTAGCGGGGGGAACCGGGGAGCTGTTTTTT
. . TRBJ2-2 TRBV11-2 CASSLDKGGATGELFF TGTGCCAGCAGCTTAGACAAAGGGGGAGCCACCGGGGAGCTGTTTTTT
. TRBD1 TRBJ2-1 TRBV30 CAWSVESAGQGASGEQFF TGTGCCTGGAGTGTAGAATCGGCGGGACAGGGGGCTTCGGGTGAGCAGTTCTTC
few . TRBJ1-6 TRBV19 CASKTPNSPLHF TGTGCCAGTAAGACTCCCAATTCACCCCTCCACTTT
few . TRBJ2-7 TRBV15 CATTPGHSTYEQYF TGTGCCACCACCCCAGGACACTCGACCTACGAGCAGTACTTC
. . TRBJ2-1 TRBV5-1 CASSLQQGGYNEQFF TGCGCCAGCAGCTTGCAGCAGGGGGGTTACAATGAGCAGTTCTTC
. . TRBJ1-3 TRBV25-1 CASSDQGTVGNTIYF TGTGCCAGCAGTGACCAGGGGACCGTTGGAAACACCATATATTTT
. . TRBJ1-5 TRBV30 CAWSAGGNQPQHF TGTGCCTGGAGTGCGGGGGGGAACCAGCCCCAGCATTTT
. . TRBJ1-2 TRBV30 CAWSVLATNYGYTF TGTGCCTGGAGTGTCTTGGCCACTAACTATGGCTACACCTTC
. TRBD2 TRBJ2-5 TRBV14 CASSPLLAGGPQYF TGTGCCAGCAGCCCCCTACTAGCGGGAGGGCCCCAGTACTTC
few TRBD1 TRBJ1-4 TRBV28 CASRGQGTNEKLFF TGTGCCAGCAGGGGACAGGGGACAAATGAAAAACTGTTTTTT
. . TRBJ1-5 TRBV6-6 CASTGQWGNQPQHF TGTGCCAGTACAGGACAGTGGGGCAATCAGCCCCAGCATTTT
. TRBD1 TRBJ1-2 TRBV29-1 CSVGQTGGNGYTF TGCAGCGTTGGACAGACAGGGGGAAATGGCTACACCTTC
. TRBD2 TRBJ2-1 TRBV5-4 CASSFERLAGNEQFF TGTGCCAGCAGCTTTGAGAGACTAGCAGGCAATGAGCAGTTCTTC
. TRBD2 TRBJ2-1 TRBV15 CATSSGTNPKPYNEQFF TGTGCCACCAGCAGCGGGACTAACCCTAAGCCCTACAATGAGCAGTTCTTC
. . TRBJ1-2 TRBV29-1 CSVGQGQGGYTF TGCAGCGTTGGCCAGGGACAAGGAGGCTACACCTTC
once TRBD2 TRBJ2-1 TRBV7-8 CASSLGTSGRSTDNEQFF TGTGCCAGCAGCTTAGGGACTAGCGGGAGGAGTACCGATAATGAGCAGTTCTTC
. . TRBJ1-2 TRBV21-1 CASSSRGVCGINYGYTF TGTGCCAGCAGCTCCCGGGGGGTTTGCGGGATAAACTATGGCTACACCTTC
. . TRBJ1-2 TRBV6-6 CASSPTGDHYGYTF TGTGCCAGCAGTCCCACAGGAGACCACTATGGCTACACCTTC
few TRBD2 TRBJ2-7 TRBV5-1 CASSLGTSGYEQYF TGCGCCAGCAGCCTAGGGACTAGCGGCTACGAGCAGTACTTC
few TRBD1 TRBJ2-1 TRBV6-5 CASSNRQGANEQFF TGTGCCAGCAGTAACCGACAGGGGGCGAATGAGCAGTTCTTC
. TRBD1 TRBJ2-1 TRBV5-1 CASSLGRDRGSNEQFF TGCGCCAGCAGCTTGGGACGAGACAGGGGTAGCAATGAGCAGTTCTTC
. . TRBJ2-7 TRBV28 CASSLAYEQYF TGTGCCAGCAGTCTAGCCTACGAGCAGTACTTC
. TRBD1 TRBJ1-1 TRBV5-1 CASSDGQGLNTEAFF TGCGCCAGCAGCGACGGACAGGGTTTGAACACTGAAGCTTTCTTT
. TRBD1 TRBJ2-1 TRBV2 CASSRTGAGNEQFF TGTGCCAGCAGTCGGACAGGGGCGGGGAATGAGCAGTTCTTC
few TRBD2 TRBJ2-5 TRBV18 CASSPGTSGRAGSWQETQYF TGTGCCAGCTCACCCGGAACTAGCGGGAGGGCCGGGTCCTGGCAAGAGACCCAGTACTTC
. . TRBJ1-1 TRBV29-1 CSATENTEAFF TGCAGCGCGACAGAAAACACTGAAGCTTTCTTT
. . TRBJ1-2 TRBV14 CASSQNFVGYTF TGTGCCAGCAGCCAAAACTTTGTCGGCTACACCTTC
many TRBD1 TRBJ2-7 TRBV29-1 CSVGPGQGISYEQYF TGCAGCGTGGGACCGGGACAGGGGATCTCCTACGAGCAGTACTTC
. . TRBJ2-5 TRBV7-2 CASNNQETQYF TGTGCCAGCAATAACCAAGAGACCCAGTACTTC